The clone carrying this T cell receptor (beta chain) has more than one count but fewer than ten. Diagnosing involved the use of clinical symptoms, serum thyroxine and TRAb, thyroid ultrasound and orbital computed tomography. The sample is drawn from a study of T cells in Graves' hyperthyroidism and ophthalmopathy. Researchers took RNA transcripts and amplified the TCR beta CDR3 regions from them. Primed by the HTBI set, a first-round RT-PCR was run on the TCR CDR3. TCRdb reanalysed the multiplex PCR reads using MiXCR and keeps one entry per CDR3 protein. The sample shows roughly 290,000 distinct CDR3 sequences, around 15% of them seen only once. This CDR3 has 16 residues. The J segment lost 4 bases and the V segment lost 8 bases, leaving 12 bases of the junction unmatched. Germline CDR1 SGHAT, CDR2 FQNNGV.

This chain joins TRBV11-2 and TRBJ2-1, with 9 bases that match TRBD2. The sequence was collected from a woman aged 60-75 years with Graves' ophthalmopathy. The material sequenced was blood. The CDR3 is CASGRWSGGWYNEQFF. The CDR3 bases are TGTGCCAGCGGACGGTGGAGCGGGGGGTGGTACAATGAGCAGTTCTTC.